The next 12 T cell receptor delta chains were all read from a single sample in a study of γδ T cells in repeated Plasmodium falciparum infection. TCRdb redid clone calling on the multiplex PCR reads using CATT. The profile shows 80,000 to 95,000 delta-chain clones, over 1.1% of them singletons. Vgamma9/Vdelta2+ and Vdelta2-negative gammadelta T cells were flow-sorted from PBMC for bulk sequencing. Input material: gamma-delta T cells from blood. The origin of the receptors is a pool of human donors (malaria-infected and uninfected, not separated).

This clone has more than one count but fewer than ten. A far larger clone differs by one base, so this is likely a read error. Other nucleotide sequences from this sample produce the same CDR3. This rearrangement joins TRDV2 to TRDJ2, with TRDD2 as a possible D gene (5 bases). TCRdb does not report a J gene; here it was assigned by matching the DNA to germline references. The V gene's germline CDR1 is GEAIGNYY and CDR2 EKD. The CDR3 consists of 14 residues. The CDR3 bases are TGTGCCTGTGACACCTTTTCCTTGACAGCGCAACTCTTCTTT. Protein sequence: CACDTFSLTAQLFF.

Details on this clone: This DNA's translation differs at residue 16 from TCRdb's protein, which comes from a much larger clone; a read error is likely, and the protein shown is translated from the DNA. The chain employs TRDV2 and TRDJ2; 7 bases fit TRDD3. TCRdb does not report a J gene; here it was assigned by matching the DNA to germline references. Germline-derived CDR1 and CDR2 are GEAIGNYY and EKD. The V gene end was trimmed by 0 bases and the J gene end by 12 bases; junction bases not matched to a gene: 18. There are 17 residues in the CDR3. CDR3 in amino acids: CACDTVGEAPRTDKLFF. The CDR3 nucleotides read TGTGCCTGTGACACCGTGGGGGAGGCCCCGAGAACCGATAAACTCTTCTTT.

This clone was picked up a small number of times. Translating this DNA gives a protein that differs at residue 15 from the TCRdb one, which belongs to a much larger clone; a read error is likely, and the protein shown is this translation. The chain combines TRDV1 with TRDJ1; TRDD3 agrees at 7 bases. Germline V gives CDR1 TSWWSYY, CDR2 QGS. This CDR3 is built from 19 residues. The V and J ends lost 1 base and 9 bases, in that order; junction bases with no gene match: 23. Here the CDR3 reads CALGERVIFRRTGDCELIF. CDR3 nucleotide sequence: TGTGCTCTTGGGGAACGAGTCATCTTTCGCAGGACTGGGGATTGTGAACTCATCTTT.

A few counts support this clone. The TCRdb protein, from a much larger clone, departs from this DNA's translation at residue 4, likely by read error; the protein shown derives from the DNA. The chain uses TRDV2 and TRDJ1; perhaps TRDD3 as D (6 bases). The length of the CDR3 is 13 residues. Trimming stripped 5 bases from V and 4 bases from J, with 13 bases between. Germline CDR1 and CDR2: GEAIGNYY and EKD. The CDR3: CACGPLGIDKLIF. CDR3 in DNA: TGTGCCTGTGGCCCTCTGGGGATCGATAAACTCATCTTT.

As to this clone: The TCRdb protein, from a much larger clone, departs from this DNA's translation at residue 15, likely by read error; the protein shown derives from the DNA. The J gene was not called, though the V gene is TRDV2; TRDD3 reflects the table's D call only, with no check against the DNA. Germline CDR1 is GEAIGNYY and CDR2 is EKD. The CDR3 totals 17 residues. CDR3 region: CACDGVSGGLNTDKPIF. The DNA for the CDR3 is TGTGCCTGTGACGGGGTGTCCGGGGGGTTAAACACCGATAAACCCATCTTT.

This clone showed up just a few times. TCRdb's entry gives the protein of a much larger clone, which mismatches this DNA's translation at residue 20, likely from a read error; the protein reported here is translated from the DNA. No call exists for the J gene, whereas the V gene is TRDV1; TRDD3, the table's D call, was not compared with the DNA. CDR3 size: 21 residues. Germline CDR1 is TSWWSYY and CDR2 is QGS. The CDR3 spells CALGARYPILYWGMETDKLTF. CDR3 DNA sequence: TGTGCTCTTGGGGCCCGATATCCAATTCTTTACTGGGGGATGGAAACCGATAAACTCACCTTT.

There are a few counts of this clone. A far larger clone is only one base removed, so a read error is likely. The rearrangement links TRDV2 to TRDJ1; 10 positions match TRDD3. Here the J gene was assigned by germline matching of the DNA, as TCRdb has none. V was clipped by 7 bases and J by 2 bases; unmatched bases: 9. The CDR3 totals 15 residues. Germline CDR1 and CDR2: GEAIGNYY and EKD. The CDR3 nucleotides are TGTGCCTGCGACCCTTTACTGGGGGATACCGATAAACTCATCTTT. Translation: CACDPLLGDTDKLIF.

In regard to this clone: The mismatch at residue 9 between this DNA's translation and the TCRdb protein of a much larger clone likely reflects a read error; the protein shown is translated from the DNA. The chain is built from TRDV2 and TRDJ1; D remains ambiguous. The J gene is not listed in TCRdb, so it was assigned here from a DNA match to germline. The CDR3 consists of 14 residues. Per germline, CDR1 GEAIGNYY and CDR2 EKD. With 3 bases removed from V and 4 bases from J, the gap between germline ends came to 14 bases. The CDR3 DNA reads TGTGCCTGTGACGCGGTTTGGGCCATCGATAAACTCATCTTT. Translating gives CACDAVWAIDKLIF.

For this clone: With only one base between it and a far larger clone, this is likely a read error. Other DNA variants within this sample encode the same CDR3. This chain joins TRDV2 and TRDJ3, with 7 bases matching TRDD3. Matching the DNA to germline supplied the J gene, which TCRdb does not give. The CDR3 spans 19 residues. From germline, CDR1 is GEAIGNYY and CDR2 EKD. V was clipped by 0 bases and J by 0 bases; unmatched bases: 7. The CDR3: CACDTWGSNHSWDTRQMFF. CDR3 in DNA: TGTGCCTGTGACACCTGGGGGAGTAACCACTCCTGGGACACCCGACAGATGTTTTTC.

The table lists this clone with many counts. This likely traces to a read error, being one base from a far larger clone. Other DNA sequences in this sample translate to the same CDR3. The chain recombines TRDV1 with TRDJ1, with 8 bases lining up with TRDD3. V shed 3 bases, J shed 6 bases, and the junction held 12 bases outside the gene matches. Germline V gene data show CDR1 as TSWWSYY and CDR2 as QGS. There are 16 residues in the CDR3. The DNA for the CDR3 is TGTGCTCTTGGGGAGGATCTTTTTCTGGGGGAAAATAAACTCATCTTT. As protein: CALGEDLFLGENKLIF.

This chain links TRDV1 with TRDJ3; 7 bases match TRDD2. The CDR3 length is 25 residues. Germline V CDR1 and CDR2: TSWWSYY, QGS. J gave up 5 bases and V 0 bases, and 28 bases lay outside the gene matches. Here the CDR3 DNA reads TGTGCTCTTGGGGAACTTTATTTTCCTTCCTGCTTGTGGGAGAGAGTGCTCCGGGACACCCGACAGATGTTTTTC. Translating gives CALGELYFPSCLWERVLRDTRQMFF.

Regarding this clone: The protein recorded in TCRdb matches a much larger clone and deviates from this DNA's translation at residue 12, suggesting a read error; the protein here is obtained by translating the DNA. The V call is TRDV2, the J call TRDJ3; 8 bases line up with TRDD3. TCRdb records no J gene; here it was assigned by comparing the DNA to germline. The CDR3 runs to 18 residues. Germline values: CDR1 GEAIGNYY, CDR2 EKD. The CDR3 spells CACDHWGLSSWGTRQMFF. As DNA, the CDR3 is TGTGCCTGTGATCACTGGGGGCTTAGCTCCTGGGGCACCCGACAGATGTTTTTC.